Described below is a single TCR beta chain sequence and its context. Antigen: not known. Any history of autoimmune disease or systemic immunosuppression disqualified patients. The data are from a study of OX40 agonist ivuxolimab in advanced cancers. Across the study: One patient with hepatocellular carcinoma and two with cutaneous melanoma, three in all, had partial responses.

General observations from the study: A proportion of nonresponders additionally exhibited low normalized T-cell clonal expansion.

The table came from immunoSEQ multiplex PCR; TCRdb's copy has only in-frame clones and leaves some out. The sample includes 15,000 to 20,000 clones, 70% to 85% seen only once; the top ten take around half. This specimen was CD4+ or CD8+ T cells sorted from blood, taken in a trial of the OX40 agonist ivuxolimab. This clonotype originated in an adult with an advanced solid tumor such as melanoma, head and neck, liver or kidney cancer.

In DNA form, the CDR3 reads TGTGCCAGCAGCTTAGGGGTCTCGACTGAAGCTTTCTTT. Its protein is CASSLGVSTEAFF. J is TRBJ1-1 and V is TRBV11-2; no clear D. Trimming took off 1 base at V and 5 bases at J, with 8 bases between the two ends. Germline CDR1 reads SGHAT; CDR2 reads FQNNGV. This CDR3 is built from 13 residues.